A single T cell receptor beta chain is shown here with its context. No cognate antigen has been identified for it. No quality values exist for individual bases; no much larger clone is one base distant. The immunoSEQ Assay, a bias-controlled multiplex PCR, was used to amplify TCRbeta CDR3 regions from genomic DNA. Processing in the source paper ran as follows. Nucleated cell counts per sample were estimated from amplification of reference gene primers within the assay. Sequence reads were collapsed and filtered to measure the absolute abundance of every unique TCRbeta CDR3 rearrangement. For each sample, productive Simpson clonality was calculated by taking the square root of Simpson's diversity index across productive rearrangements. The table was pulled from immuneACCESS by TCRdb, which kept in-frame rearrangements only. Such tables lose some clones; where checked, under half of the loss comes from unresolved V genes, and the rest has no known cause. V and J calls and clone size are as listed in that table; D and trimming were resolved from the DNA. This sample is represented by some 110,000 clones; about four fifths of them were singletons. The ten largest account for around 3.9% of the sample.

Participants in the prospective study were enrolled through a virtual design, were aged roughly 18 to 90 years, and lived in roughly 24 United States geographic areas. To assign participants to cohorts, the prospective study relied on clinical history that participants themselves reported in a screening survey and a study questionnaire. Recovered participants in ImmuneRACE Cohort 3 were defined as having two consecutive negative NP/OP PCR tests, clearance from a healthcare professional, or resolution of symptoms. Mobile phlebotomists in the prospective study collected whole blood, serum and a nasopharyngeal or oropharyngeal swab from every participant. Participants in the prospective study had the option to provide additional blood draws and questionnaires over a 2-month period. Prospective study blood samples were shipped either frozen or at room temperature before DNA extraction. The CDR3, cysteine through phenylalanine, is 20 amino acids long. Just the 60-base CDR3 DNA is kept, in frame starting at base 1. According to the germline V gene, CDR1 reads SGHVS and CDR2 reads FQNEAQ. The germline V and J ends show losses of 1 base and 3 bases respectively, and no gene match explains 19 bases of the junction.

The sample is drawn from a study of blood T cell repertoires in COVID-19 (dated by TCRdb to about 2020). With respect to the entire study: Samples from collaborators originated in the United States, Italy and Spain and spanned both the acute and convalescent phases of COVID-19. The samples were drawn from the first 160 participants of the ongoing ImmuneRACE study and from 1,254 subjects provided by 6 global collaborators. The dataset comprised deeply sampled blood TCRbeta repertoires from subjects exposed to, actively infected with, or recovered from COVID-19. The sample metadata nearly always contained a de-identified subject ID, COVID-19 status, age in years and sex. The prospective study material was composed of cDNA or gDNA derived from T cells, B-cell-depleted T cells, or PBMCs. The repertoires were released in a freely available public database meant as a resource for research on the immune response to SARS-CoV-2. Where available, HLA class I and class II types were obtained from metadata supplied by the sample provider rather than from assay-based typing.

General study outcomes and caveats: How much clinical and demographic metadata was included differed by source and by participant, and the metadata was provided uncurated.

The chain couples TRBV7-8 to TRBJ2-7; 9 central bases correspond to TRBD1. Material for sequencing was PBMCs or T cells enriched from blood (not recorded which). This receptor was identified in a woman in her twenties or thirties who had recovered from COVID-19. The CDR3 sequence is CASSLVEPGQGPFNVYEQYF. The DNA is TGTGCCAGCAGCTTAGTCGAACCGGGACAGGGTCCTTTTAATGTCTACGAGCAGTACTTC.